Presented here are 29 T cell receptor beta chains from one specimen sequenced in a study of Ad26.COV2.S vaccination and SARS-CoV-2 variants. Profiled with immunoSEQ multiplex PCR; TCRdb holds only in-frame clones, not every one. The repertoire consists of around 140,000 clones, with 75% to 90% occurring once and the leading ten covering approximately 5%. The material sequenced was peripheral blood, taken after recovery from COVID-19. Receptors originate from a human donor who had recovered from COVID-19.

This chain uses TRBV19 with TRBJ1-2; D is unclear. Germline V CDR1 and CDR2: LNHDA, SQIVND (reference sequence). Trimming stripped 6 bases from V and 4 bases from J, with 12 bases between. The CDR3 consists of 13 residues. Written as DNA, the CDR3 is TGTGCCAGTAGCGGACGACTTGTCTATGGCTACACCTTC. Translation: CASSGRLVYGYTF.

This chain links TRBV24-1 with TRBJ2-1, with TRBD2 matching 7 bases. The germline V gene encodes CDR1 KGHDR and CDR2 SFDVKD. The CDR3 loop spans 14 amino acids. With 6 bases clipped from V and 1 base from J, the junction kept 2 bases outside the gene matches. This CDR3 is CATSTGGSYNEQFF. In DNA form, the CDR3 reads TGTGCCACCAGTACGGGGGGATCCTACAATGAGCAGTTCTTC.

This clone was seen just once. CDR3 DNA: TGTGCCAGCAGCTTAGTTGTGGGGCCGGCCGGGGAGCTGTTTTTT. It encodes CASSLVVGPAGELFF. The V call is TRBV7-9, the J call TRBJ2-2, with D tentatively TRBD1 (5 bases). The CDR3 totals 15 residues. From germline, CDR1 is SEHNR and CDR2 FQNEAQ (reference sequence). Trimming pared 1 base from V and 6 bases from J, leaving 12 bases between.

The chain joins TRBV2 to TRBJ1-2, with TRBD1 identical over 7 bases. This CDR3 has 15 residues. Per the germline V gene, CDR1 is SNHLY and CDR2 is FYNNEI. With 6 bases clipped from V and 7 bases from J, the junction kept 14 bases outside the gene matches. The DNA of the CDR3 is TGTGCCAGCAGGGCAAATCAAGGGACAGTCCCTGGCTACACCTTC. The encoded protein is CASRANQGTVPGYTF.

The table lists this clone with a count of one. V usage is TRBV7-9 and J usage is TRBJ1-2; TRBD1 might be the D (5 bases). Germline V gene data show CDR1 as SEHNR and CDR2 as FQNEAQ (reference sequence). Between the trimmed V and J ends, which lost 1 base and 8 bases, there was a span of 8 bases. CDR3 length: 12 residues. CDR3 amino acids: CASSLEGYGYTF. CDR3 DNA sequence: TGTGCCAGCAGCTTAGAGGGGTACGGCTACACCTTC.

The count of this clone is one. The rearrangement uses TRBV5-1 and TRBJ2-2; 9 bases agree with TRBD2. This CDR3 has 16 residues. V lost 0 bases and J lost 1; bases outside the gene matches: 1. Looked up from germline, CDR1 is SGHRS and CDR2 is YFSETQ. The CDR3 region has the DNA TGCGCCAGCAGCTTGGGACTAGCGGAGAACACCGGGGAGCTGTTTTTT. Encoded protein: CASSLGLAENTGELFF.

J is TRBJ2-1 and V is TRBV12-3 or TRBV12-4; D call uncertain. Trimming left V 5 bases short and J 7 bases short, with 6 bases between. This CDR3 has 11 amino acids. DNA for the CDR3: TGTGCCAGCAGTACGAATAATGAGCAGTTCTTC. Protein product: CASSTNNEQFF.

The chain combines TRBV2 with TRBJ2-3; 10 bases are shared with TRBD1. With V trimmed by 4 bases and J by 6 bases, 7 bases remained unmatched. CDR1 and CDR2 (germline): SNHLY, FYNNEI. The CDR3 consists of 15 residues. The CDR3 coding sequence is TGTGCCAGCAGTGGGGGGGACAGGGGATACGATACGCAGTATTTT. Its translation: CASSGGDRGYDTQYF.

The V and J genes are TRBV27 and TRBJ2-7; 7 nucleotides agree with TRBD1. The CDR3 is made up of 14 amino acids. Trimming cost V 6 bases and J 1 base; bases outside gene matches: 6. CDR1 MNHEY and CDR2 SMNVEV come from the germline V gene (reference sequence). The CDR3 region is CASRWDSSSYEQYF. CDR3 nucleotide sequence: TGTGCCAGCAGGTGGGACAGCTCATCCTACGAGCAGTACTTC.

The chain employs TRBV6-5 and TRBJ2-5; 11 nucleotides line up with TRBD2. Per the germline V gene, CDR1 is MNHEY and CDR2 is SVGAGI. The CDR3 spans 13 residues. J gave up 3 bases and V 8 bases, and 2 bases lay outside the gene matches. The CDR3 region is CASGLAGEETQYF. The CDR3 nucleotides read TGTGCCAGCGGACTAGCGGGTGAAGAGACCCAGTACTTC.

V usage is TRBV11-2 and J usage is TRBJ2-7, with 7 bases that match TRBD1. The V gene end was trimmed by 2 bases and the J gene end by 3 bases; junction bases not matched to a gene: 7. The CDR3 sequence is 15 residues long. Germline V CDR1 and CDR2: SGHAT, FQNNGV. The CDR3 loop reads CASSLIRGGDYEQYF. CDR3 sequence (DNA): TGTGCCAGCAGCTTAATCAGAGGGGGCGACTACGAGCAGTACTTC.

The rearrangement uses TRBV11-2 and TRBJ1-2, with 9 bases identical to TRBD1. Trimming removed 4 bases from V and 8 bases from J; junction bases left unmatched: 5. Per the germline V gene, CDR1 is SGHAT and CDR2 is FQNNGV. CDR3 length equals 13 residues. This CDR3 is CASSSRQGGGYTF. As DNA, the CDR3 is TGTGCCAGCAGCTCCCGACAGGGGGGCGGCTACACCTTC.

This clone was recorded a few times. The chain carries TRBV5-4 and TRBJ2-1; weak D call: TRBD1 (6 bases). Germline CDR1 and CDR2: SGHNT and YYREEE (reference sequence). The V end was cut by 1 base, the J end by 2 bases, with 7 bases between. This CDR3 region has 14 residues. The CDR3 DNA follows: TGTGCCAGCAGCTTGAACAGGGCCTACAATGAGCAGTTCTTC. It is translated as CASSLNRAYNEQFF.

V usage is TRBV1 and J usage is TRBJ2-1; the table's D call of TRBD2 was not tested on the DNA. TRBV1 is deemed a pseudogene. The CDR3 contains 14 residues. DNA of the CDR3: TGCACCAGCAGCCAAGCTCGGGGGGCAGGTGAGCAGTTCTTC. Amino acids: CTSSQARGAGEQFF.

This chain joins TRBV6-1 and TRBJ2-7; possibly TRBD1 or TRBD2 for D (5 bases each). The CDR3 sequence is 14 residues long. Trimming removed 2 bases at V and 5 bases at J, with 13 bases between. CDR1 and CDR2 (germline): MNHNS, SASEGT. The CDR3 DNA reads TGTGCCAGCAGTGAACCGGGGCCCCCGGACGAGCAGTACTTC. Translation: CASSEPGPPDEQYF.

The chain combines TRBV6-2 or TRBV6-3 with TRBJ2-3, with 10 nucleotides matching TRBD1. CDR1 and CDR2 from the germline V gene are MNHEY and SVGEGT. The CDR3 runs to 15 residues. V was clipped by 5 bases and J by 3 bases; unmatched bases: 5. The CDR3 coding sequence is TGTGCCAGCAGTCCCGGGACAGGGGAGACAGATACGCAGTATTTT. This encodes CASSPGTGETDTQYF.

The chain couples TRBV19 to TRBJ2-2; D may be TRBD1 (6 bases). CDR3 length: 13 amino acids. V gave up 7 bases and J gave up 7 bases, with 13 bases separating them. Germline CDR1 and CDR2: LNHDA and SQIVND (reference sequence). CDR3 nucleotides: TGTGCCAGTAATCTCAGGGGCAGCGGGGAGCTGTTTTTT. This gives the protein CASNLRGSGELFF.

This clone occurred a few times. The CDR3: CASSFGVTEAFF. CDR3 nucleotides: TGTGCCAGCAGCTTCGGCGTTACTGAAGCTTTCTTT. The chain combines TRBV7-9 with TRBJ1-1; D is unresolved. Between the trimmed V and J ends, which lost 3 bases and 5 bases, there was a span of 7 bases. Looked up from germline, CDR1 is SEHNR and CDR2 is FQNEAQ (reference sequence). There are 12 residues in the CDR3. Variable domain in full (rest from reference TRBV7-9 and TRBJ1-1): DTGVSQNPRHKITKRGQNVTFRCDPISEHNRLYWYRQTLGQGPEFLTYFQNEAQLEKSRLLSDRFSAERPKGSFSTLEIQRTEQGDSAMYLCASSFGVTEAFFGQGTRLTVV.

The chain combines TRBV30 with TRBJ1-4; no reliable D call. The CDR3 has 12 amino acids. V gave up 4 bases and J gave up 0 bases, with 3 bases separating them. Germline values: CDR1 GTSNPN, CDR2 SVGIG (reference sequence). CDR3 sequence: CAWTATNEKLFF. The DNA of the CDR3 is TGTGCCTGGACAGCAACTAATGAAAAACTGTTTTTT.

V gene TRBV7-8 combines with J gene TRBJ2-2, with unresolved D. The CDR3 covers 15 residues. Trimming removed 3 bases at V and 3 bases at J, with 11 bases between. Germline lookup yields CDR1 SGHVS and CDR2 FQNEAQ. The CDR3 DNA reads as TGTGCCAGCAGCTTCGCTGGAGTTGACACCGGGGAGCTGTTTTTT. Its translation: CASSFAGVDTGELFF.

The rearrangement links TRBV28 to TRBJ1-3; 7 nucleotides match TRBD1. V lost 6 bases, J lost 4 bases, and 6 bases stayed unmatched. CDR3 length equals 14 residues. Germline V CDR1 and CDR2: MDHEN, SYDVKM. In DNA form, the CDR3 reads TGTGCCAGCAGAGGAGGGGGCGTCGGAAACACCATATATTTT. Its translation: CASRGGGVGNTIYF.

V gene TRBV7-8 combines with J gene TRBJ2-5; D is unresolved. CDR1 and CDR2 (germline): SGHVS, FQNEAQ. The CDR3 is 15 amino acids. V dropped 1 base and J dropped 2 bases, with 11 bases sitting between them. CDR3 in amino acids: CASSLGVRRQETQYF. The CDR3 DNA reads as TGTGCCAGCAGCTTAGGTGTCCGACGACAAGAGACCCAGTACTTC.

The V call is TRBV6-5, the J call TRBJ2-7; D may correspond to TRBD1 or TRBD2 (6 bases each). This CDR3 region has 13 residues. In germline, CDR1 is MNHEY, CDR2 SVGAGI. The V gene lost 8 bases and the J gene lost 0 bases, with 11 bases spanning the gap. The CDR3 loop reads CASRGPSSYEQYF. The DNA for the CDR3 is TGTGCCAGCCGGGGGCCAAGCTCCTACGAGCAGTACTTC.

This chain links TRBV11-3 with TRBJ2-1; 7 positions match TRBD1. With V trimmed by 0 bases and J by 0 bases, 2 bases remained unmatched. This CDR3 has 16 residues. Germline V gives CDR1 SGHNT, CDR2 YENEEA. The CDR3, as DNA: TGTGCCAGCAGCTTAGAGGGGACAGCCTCCTACAATGAGCAGTTCTTC. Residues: CASSLEGTASYNEQFF.

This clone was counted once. The CDR3 sequence is CASQPDRGLPGELFF. The DNA of the CDR3 is TGTGCCAGCCAACCCGACAGGGGACTCCCCGGGGAGCTGTTTTTT. The chain is built from TRBV28 and TRBJ2-2; 8 bases line up with TRBD1. Germline loops: CDR1 MDHEN, CDR2 SYDVKM. This CDR3 has 15 residues. The ends lost 8 bases at V and 6 bases at J; junction bases unmatched: 11.

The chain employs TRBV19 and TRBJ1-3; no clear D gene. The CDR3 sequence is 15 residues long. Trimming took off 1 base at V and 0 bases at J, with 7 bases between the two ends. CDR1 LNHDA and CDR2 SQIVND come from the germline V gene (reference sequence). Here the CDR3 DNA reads TGTGCCAGTAGTATAGGTTACAGCTCTGGAAACACCATATATTTT. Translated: CASSIGYSSGNTIYF.

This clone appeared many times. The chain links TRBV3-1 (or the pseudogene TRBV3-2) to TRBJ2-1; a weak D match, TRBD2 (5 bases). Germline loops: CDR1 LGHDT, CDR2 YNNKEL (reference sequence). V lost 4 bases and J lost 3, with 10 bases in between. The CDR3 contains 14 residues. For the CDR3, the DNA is TGTGCCAGCAGCCGACGGGGAAACTACAATGAGCAGTTCTTC. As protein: CASSRRGNYNEQFF.

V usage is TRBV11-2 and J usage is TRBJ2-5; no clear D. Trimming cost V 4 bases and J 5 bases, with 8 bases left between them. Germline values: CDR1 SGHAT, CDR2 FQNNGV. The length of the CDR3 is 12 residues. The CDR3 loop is CASSSSGETQYF. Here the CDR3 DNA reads TGTGCCAGCAGCTCATCGGGTGAGACCCAGTACTTC.

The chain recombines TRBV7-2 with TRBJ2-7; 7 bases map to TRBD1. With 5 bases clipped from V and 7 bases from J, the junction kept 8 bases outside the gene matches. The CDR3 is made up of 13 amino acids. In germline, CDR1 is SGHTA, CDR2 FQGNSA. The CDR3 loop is CASSVDRAEEQYF. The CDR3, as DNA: TGTGCCAGCAGCGTAGACAGGGCTGAGGAGCAGTACTTC.